This paragraph covers one T cell receptor beta chain sequence. Its specificity is not known. The entry originates in a study of T cells in Graves' hyperthyroidism and ophthalmopathy. Findings and limits, study-wide: A model of 13 V-J pairs discriminated ophthalmopathy from stable hyperthyroidism.

The CDR3 sequence is 12 residues long. V dropped 0 bases and J dropped 8 bases, with 4 bases sitting between them. CDR1 and CDR2 (germline): ENHRY, SYGVKD. RNA transcripts were the template for amplifying TCR beta CDR3 regions. Primed by the HTBI set, a first-round RT-PCR was run on the TCR CDR3. MiXCR, applied by TCRdb to the multiplex PCR reads, yields one record per CDR3 protein. In the table there are about 540,000 distinct CDR3 sequences, about half of which are singletons. Sequencing input: peripheral blood or thyroid tissue (not recorded which). This TCR came from a woman aged 18-29 years with Graves' hyperthyroidism. The V gene is TRBV10-3, the J gene TRBJ1-4; D gene unclear. The CDR3 sequence is CAISESMEKLFF. As DNA, the CDR3 is TGTGCCATCAGTGAGTCGATGGAAAAACTGTTTTTT.